These 10 T cell receptor beta chains share one sample of origin, sequenced in a study of control samples from healthy donors and cancer patients. TCRdb keeps only in-frame clones here, not all; method: immunoSEQ multiplex PCR. The sample has around 110,000 clones, more than 75% seen once. The specimen was blood. These receptors all stem from a woman between 65 and 79 years old in good health.

V gene TRBV7-9 combines with J gene TRBJ1-5, with 8 bases lining up with TRBD1. CDR1 and CDR2 from the germline V gene are SEHNR and FQNEAQ (reference sequence). This CDR3 has 15 residues. After removal of 4 bases from V and 2 bases from J, the junction contained 4 bases not matched to a gene. The CDR3 DNA reads as TGTGCCAGCAGCTCAGGGGGCGCGGGCAATCAGCCCCAGCATTTT. Protein sequence: CASSSGGAGNQPQHF.

The chain combines TRBV4-2 with TRBJ1-3; no firm D call. V gave up 0 bases and J gave up 0 bases, with 9 bases separating them. The CDR3 consists of 16 residues. Germline assignment: CDR1 LGHNA and CDR2 YNFKEQ. The CDR3 here is CASSQERADSGNTIYF. The CDR3 DNA reads as TGTGCCAGCAGCCAAGAGCGGGCAGACTCTGGAAACACCATATATTTT.

The CDR3 reads CASSPVSNTEAFF. The CDR3 bases are TGTGCCAGCAGCCCCGTGTCCAACACTGAAGCTTTCTTT. V gene TRBV6-6 combines with J gene TRBJ1-1, with unresolved D. The CDR3 extends over 13 amino acids. In germline, CDR1 is MNHNY, CDR2 SVGAGI (reference sequence). V lost 6 bases and J 2 bases, leaving 10 bases between the germline ends.

This clone was seen once. This chain connects TRBV15 to TRBJ1-6; D remains unclear. Per the germline V gene, CDR1 is LNHNV and CDR2 is YYDKDF (reference sequence). This CDR3 spans 13 amino acids. V dropped 1 base and J dropped 11 bases, with 9 bases sitting between them. The CDR3 sequence is CATSRAYRTPLHF. CDR3 coding DNA: TGTGCCACCAGCAGAGCTTATAGGACACCCCTCCACTTT.

The chain combines TRBV15 with TRBJ2-7, with 7 bases fitting TRBD1. Germline assignment: CDR1 LNHNV and CDR2 YYDKDF (reference sequence). The CDR3 is 13 residues long. V trimming: 1 base; J trimming: 5 bases; junction bases outside the gene matches: 2. The CDR3 DNA is TGTGCCACCAGCAGAGCCGGGACAGACGAGCAGTACTTC. This sequence encodes CATSRAGTDEQYF.

The chain is built from TRBV9 and TRBJ2-7; D might be TRBD1 (6 bases). V was clipped by 0 bases and J by 1 base, with 11 bases between them. The germline V gene has CDR1 SGDLS and CDR2 YYNGEE. The CDR3 runs 15 residues. The CDR3 nucleotides read TGTGCCAGCAGCGTAGAGTGGACAGCTTCCTACGAGCAGTACTTC. As protein: CASSVEWTASYEQYF.

To note about this clone: Other DNA sequences in this sample translate to the same CDR3. The CDR3 DNA reads as TGTGCCAGCAGCTTAAACCCCGCGGGGGGGAACACCGGGGAGCTGTTTTTT. It codes for CASSLNPAGGNTGELFF. The J gene is TRBJ2-2, the V gene TRBV7-3; TRBD2 agrees at 8 bases. CDR3 size: 17 residues. Germline lookup yields CDR1 SGHTA and CDR2 FQGTGA. The trim removed 1 base at V and 1 base at J, leaving 5 bases unmatched.

The chain uses TRBV6-5 and TRBJ2-7; perhaps D is TRBD1 or TRBD2 (5 bases each). CDR1 and CDR2 (germline): MNHEY, SVGAGI. The CDR3 length is 15 residues. The V end was cut by 6 bases, the J end by 1 base, with 16 bases between. The CDR3 DNA is TGTGCCAGCAGCCCATCCGGGACGTCATCCTACGAGCAGTACTTC. This sequence encodes CASSPSGTSSYEQYF.

The gene calls are TRBV24-1 and TRBJ2-1, with D hard to call. Germline CDR1 KGHDR, CDR2 SFDVKD. Trimming stripped 3 bases from V and 8 bases from J, with 10 bases between. CDR3 length: 13 residues. The CDR3 DNA is TGTGCCACCAGTGATGATTCGACCGATGAGCAGTTCTTC. Amino acids: CATSDDSTDEQFF.

This chain uses TRBV19 with TRBJ1-2; a weak D match, TRBD1 (6 bases). The germline V and J ends were trimmed by 7 bases and 2 bases, with 20 bases remaining between them. The germline V gene encodes CDR1 LNHDA and CDR2 SQIVND (reference sequence). CDR3 size: 16 residues. The CDR3 coding sequence is TGTGCCAGTACCTCCGCCCTGGACAGAACAAACTATGGCTACACCTTC. Its protein is CASTSALDRTNYGYTF.